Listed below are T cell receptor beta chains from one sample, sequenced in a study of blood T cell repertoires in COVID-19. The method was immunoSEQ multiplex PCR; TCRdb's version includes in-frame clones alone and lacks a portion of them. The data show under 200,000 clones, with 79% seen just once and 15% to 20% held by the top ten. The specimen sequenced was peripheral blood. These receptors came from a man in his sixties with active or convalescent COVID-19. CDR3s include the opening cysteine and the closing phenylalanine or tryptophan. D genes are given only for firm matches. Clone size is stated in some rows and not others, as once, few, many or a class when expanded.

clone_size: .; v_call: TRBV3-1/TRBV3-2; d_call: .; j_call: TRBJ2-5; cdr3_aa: CASSQGGDETQYF; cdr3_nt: TGTGCCAGCAGCCAAGGGGGGGACGAGACCCAGTACTTC
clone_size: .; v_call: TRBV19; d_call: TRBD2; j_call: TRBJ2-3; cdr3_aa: CASKIAGADTQYF; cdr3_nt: TGTGCCAGTAAAATAGCGGGGGCAGATACGCAGTATTTT
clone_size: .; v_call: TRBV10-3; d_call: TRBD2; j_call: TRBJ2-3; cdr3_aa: CAISVLAGGPDTQYF; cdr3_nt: TGTGCCATCAGTGTGCTAGCGGGAGGACCAGATACGCAGTATTTT
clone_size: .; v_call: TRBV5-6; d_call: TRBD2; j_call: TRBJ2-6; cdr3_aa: CASSSGGSGVSGANVLTF; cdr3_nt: TGTGCCAGCAGCTCTGGGGGGAGCGGGGTGTCTGGGGCCAACGTCCTGACTTTC
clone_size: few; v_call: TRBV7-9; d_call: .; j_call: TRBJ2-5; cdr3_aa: CASSLLNGGIQYF; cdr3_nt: TGTGCCAGCAGCTTACTTAACGGGGGTATCCAGTACTTC
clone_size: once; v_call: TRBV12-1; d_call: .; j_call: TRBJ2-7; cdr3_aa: CASSPPRVSEQYF; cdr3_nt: TGTGCCAGCAGCCCTCCCAGGGTTAGCGAGCAGTACTTC
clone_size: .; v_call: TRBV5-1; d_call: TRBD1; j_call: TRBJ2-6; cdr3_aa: CASSYLGTGRPGANVLTF; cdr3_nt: TGCGCCAGCAGCTACCTCGGGACAGGGAGGCCTGGGGCCAACGTCCTGACTTTC
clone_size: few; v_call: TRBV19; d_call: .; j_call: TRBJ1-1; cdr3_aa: CASSILLATEAFF; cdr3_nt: TGTGCCAGTAGTATACTCCTAGCCACTGAAGCTTTCTTT
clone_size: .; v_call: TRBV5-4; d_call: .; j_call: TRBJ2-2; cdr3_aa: CASSLQRGATGELFF; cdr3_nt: TGTGCCAGCAGCTTGCAACGGGGGGCCACCGGGGAGCTGTTTTTT
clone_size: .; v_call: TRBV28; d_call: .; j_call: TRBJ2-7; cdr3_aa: CASLRQATFEQYF; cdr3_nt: TGTGCCAGCCTGAGACAGGCCACCTTCGAGCAGTACTTC
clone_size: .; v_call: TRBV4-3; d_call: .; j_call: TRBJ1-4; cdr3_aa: CASSQEGPGGKLFF; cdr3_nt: TGCGCCAGCAGCCAAGAGGGGCCGGGGGGAAAACTGTTTTTT
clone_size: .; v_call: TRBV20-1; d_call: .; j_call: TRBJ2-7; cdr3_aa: CSASGLIAAGYEQYF; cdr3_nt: TGCAGTGCTAGTGGGCTTATAGCGGCGGGCTACGAGCAGTACTTC
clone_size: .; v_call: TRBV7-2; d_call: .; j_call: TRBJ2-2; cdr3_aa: CASSFDRNTGELFF; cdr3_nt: TGTGCCAGCAGCTTTGACAGGAACACCGGGGAGCTGTTTTTT
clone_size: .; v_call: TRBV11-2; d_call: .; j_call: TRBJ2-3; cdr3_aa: CASSLGGLDTQYF; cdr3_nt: TGTGCCAGCAGCTTAGGAGGGTTAGATACGCAGTATTTT
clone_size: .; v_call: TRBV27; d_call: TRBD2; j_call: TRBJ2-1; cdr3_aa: CASNRGGGYEQFF; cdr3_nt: TGTGCCAGCAATCGGGGGGGCGGCTATGAGCAGTTCTTC
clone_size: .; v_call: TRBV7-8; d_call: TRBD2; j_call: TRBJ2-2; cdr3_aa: CASSLGLAGPSGTGELFF; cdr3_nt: TGTGCCAGCAGCCTGGGACTAGCGGGACCGAGTGGAACCGGGGAGCTGTTTTTT
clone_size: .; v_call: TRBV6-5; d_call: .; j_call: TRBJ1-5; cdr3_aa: CASTQGITQPQHF; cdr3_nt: TGTGCCAGCACCCAGGGTATCACTCAGCCCCAGCATTTT
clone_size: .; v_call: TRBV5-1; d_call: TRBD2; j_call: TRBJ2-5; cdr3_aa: CASSSGTSGSGGETQYF; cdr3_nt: TGCGCCAGCAGCTCAGGGACTAGCGGTAGCGGGGGAGAGACCCAGTACTTC
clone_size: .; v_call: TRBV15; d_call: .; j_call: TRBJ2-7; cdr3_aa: CATSRDRWEQYF; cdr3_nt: TGTGCCACCAGCAGAGATCGGTGGGAGCAGTACTTC
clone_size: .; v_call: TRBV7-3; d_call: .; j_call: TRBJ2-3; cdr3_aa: CASSPVEGGTQYF; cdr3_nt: TGTGCCAGCAGCCCGGTGGAGGGAGGTACGCAGTATTTT
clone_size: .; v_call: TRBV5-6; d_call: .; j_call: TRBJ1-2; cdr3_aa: CASSTAGLNYGYTF; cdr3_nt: TGTGCCAGTTCGACCGCGGGCCTTAACTATGGCTACACCTTC
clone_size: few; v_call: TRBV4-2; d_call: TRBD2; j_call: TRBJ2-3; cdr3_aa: CASSQGPSGRTDTQYF; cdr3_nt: TGTGCCAGCAGCCAAGGGCCAAGCGGGAGAACAGATACGCAGTATTTT
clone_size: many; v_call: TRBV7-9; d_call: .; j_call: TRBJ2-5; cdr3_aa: CASSPGRAFVTQYF; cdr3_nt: TGTGCCAGCAGCCCCGGCAGGGCTTTCGTGACCCAGTACTTC
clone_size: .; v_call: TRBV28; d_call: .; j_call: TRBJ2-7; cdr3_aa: CASLRPRAGRYEQYF; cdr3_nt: TGTGCCAGCCTTCGCCCTAGGGCAGGGCGGTACGAGCAGTACTTC
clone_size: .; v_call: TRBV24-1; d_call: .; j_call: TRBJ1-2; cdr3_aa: CATNHKNYGYTF; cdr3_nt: TGTGCCACCAACCACAAAAACTATGGCTACACCTTC
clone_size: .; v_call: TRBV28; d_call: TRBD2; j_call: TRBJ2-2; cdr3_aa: CATSMLAEPVAGELFF; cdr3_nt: TGTGCCACCTCAATGCTAGCGGAGCCCGTAGCCGGGGAGCTGTTTTTT
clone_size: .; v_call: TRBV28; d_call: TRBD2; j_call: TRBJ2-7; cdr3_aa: CASSSGTSGRYEQYF; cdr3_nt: TGTGCCAGCAGTTCCGGGACTAGCGGGAGATACGAGCAGTACTTC
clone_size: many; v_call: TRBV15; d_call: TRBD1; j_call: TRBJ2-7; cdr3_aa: CATSRELGQAYEQYF; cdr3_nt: TGTGCCACCAGCAGAGAATTAGGACAGGCCTACGAGCAGTACTTC
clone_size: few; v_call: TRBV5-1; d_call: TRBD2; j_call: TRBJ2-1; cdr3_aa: CASSLEGAGGYNEQFF; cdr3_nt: TGCGCCAGCAGCTTGGAAGGGGCGGGAGGGTACAATGAGCAGTTCTTC
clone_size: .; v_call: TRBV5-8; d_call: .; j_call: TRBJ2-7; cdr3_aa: CASSSRVPDEQYF; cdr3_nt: TGTGCCAGCAGCTCCAGGGTTCCGGACGAGCAGTACTTC
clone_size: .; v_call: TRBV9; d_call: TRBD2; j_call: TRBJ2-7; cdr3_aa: CASSVAGTSGGPGEQYF; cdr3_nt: TGTGCCAGCAGCGTAGCTGGGACTAGCGGTGGGCCGGGGGAGCAGTACTTC
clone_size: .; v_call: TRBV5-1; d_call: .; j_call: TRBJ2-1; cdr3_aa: CASSAAGTQNNEQFF; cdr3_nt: TGCGCCAGCAGCGCAGCCGGGACTCAGAACAATGAGCAGTTCTTC
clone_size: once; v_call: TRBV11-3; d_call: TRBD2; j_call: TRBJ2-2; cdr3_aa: CASSLARGAGELFF; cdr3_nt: TGTGCCAGCAGCTTGGCCCGGGGGGCCGGGGAGCTGTTTTTT
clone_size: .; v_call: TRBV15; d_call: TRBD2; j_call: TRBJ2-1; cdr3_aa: CATSGWTSGRPYEQFF; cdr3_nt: TGTGCCACCAGCGGGTGGACTAGCGGGAGGCCCTATGAGCAGTTCTTC
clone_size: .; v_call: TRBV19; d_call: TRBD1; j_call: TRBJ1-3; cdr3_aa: CASSTTGATGNTIYF; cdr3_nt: TGTGCCAGTAGTACGACAGGGGCGACTGGAAACACCATATATTTT
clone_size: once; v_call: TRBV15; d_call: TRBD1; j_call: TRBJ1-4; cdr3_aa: CATSRARDSSNEKLFF; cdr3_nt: TGTGCCACCAGCAGAGCCCGGGACAGCTCCAATGAAAAACTGTTTTTT
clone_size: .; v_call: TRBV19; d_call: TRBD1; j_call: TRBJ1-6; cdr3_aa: CASSFRQGNSPLHF; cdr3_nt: TGTGCCAGTAGTTTCCGACAGGGGAATTCACCCCTCCACTTT
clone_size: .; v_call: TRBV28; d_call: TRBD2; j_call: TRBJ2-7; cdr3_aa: CASSLPGGATYEQYF; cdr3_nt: TGTGCCAGCAGTTTACCCGGGGGGGCTACCTACGAGCAGTACTTC
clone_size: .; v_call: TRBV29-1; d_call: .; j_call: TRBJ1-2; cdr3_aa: CSVIGDSGGYTF; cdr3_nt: TGCAGCGTTATTGGGGACTCGGGCGGCTACACCTTC
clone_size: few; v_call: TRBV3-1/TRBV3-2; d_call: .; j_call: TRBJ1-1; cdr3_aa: CASSPGQNTEAFF; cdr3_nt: TGTGCCAGCAGCCCAGGACAGAACACTGAAGCTTTCTTT
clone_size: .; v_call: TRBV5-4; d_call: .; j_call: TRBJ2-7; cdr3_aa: CASSLAGEVHEQYF; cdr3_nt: TGTGCCAGCAGCTTGGCGGGAGAGGTCCACGAGCAGTACTTC
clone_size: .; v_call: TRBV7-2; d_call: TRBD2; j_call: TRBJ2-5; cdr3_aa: CASSLEGSGSTQETQYF; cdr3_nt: TGTGCCAGCAGCTTAGAAGGTAGCGGGAGTACCCAAGAGACCCAGTACTTC
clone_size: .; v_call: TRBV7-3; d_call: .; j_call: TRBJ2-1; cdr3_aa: CASSLGQNNEQFF; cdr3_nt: TGTGCCAGCAGCTTAGGACAGAACAATGAGCAGTTCTTC
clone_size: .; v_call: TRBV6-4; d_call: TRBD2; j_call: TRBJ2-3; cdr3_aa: CASSASGRGGDTQYF; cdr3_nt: TGTGCCAGCAGTGCTAGCGGGAGAGGGGGAGATACGCAGTATTTT
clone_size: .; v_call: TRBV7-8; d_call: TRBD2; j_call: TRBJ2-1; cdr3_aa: CASSPRTSGTHEQFF; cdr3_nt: TGTGCCAGCAGCCCCCGGACTAGCGGGACGCATGAGCAGTTCTTC
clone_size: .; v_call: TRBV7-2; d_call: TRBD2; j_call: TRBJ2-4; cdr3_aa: CASSLSPFRGGAENIQYF; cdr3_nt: TGTGCCAGCAGCTTATCCCCCTTTCGCGGGGGGGCGGAGAACATTCAGTACTTC
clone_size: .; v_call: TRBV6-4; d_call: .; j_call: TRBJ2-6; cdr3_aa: CANLTESGANVLTF; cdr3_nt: TGTGCCAACCTGACAGAGTCTGGGGCCAACGTCCTGACTTTC
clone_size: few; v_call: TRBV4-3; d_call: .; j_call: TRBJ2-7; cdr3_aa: CASSPGLAPYEQYF; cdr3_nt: TGCGCCAGCAGCCCGGGACTGGCCCCCTACGAGCAGTACTTC
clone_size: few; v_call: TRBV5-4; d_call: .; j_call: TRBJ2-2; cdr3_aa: CASSSAGLTRSTGELFF; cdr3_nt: TGTGCCAGCAGCTCGGCGGGTTTAACCAGGAGTACCGGGGAGCTGTTTTTT
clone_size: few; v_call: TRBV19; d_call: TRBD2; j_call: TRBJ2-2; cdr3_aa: CASRLAGGLGTGELFF; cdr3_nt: TGTGCCAGTAGACTAGCGGGAGGACTCGGCACCGGGGAGCTGTTTTTT
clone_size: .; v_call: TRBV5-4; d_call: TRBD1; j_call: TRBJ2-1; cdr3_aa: CASSSRDRNEQFF; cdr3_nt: TGTGCCAGCAGCTCCCGGGACAGGAATGAGCAGTTCTTC
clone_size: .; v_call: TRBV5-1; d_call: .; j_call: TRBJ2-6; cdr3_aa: CASSLKTVFAGANVLTF; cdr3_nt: TGCGCCAGCAGCTTGAAAACGGTCTTTGCTGGGGCCAACGTCCTGACTTTC
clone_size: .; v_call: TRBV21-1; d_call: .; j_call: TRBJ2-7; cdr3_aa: CARNPDQPSAYEQYF; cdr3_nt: TGTGCCAGGAACCCCGACCAACCCAGCGCCTACGAGCAGTACTTC
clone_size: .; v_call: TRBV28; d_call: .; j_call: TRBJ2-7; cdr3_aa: CASSLQGSYEQYF; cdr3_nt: TGTGCCAGCAGTTTACAGGGATCCTACGAGCAGTACTTC